The source of this T cell receptor (beta chain) is a study of blood T cell repertoires in COVID-19 (dated by TCRdb to about 2020). As for the study more broadly: Samples covering the acute and convalescent phases of COVID-19 were provided by collaborators in the United States, Italy and Spain. The repertoires were made available in a free public database intended to serve as a resource for research on the immune response to SARS-CoV-2. The dataset comprised deeply sampled blood TCRbeta repertoires from subjects exposed to, actively infected with, or recovered from COVID-19. The material from the prospective study consisted of cDNA or gDNA derived from T cells, B-cell-depleted T cells, or PBMCs. The samples were drawn from the first 160 participants of the ongoing ImmuneRACE study and from about 1,200 subjects provided by 6 global collaborators. Where HLA class I and class II types were available, the types were taken from metadata supplied by the sample provider, not from assay-based typing. Nearly every sample came with metadata listing a de-identified subject ID, COVID-19 status, age in years and sex. Findings and caveats that apply to the study as a whole: How much clinical and demographic metadata was included differed by source and by participant, and the metadata was provided uncurated.

Collaborating institutions collected whole blood in K2EDTA tubes following their own protocols. For TCRbeta analysis, collaborators shipped samples as frozen whole blood, isolated PBMCs, or DNA extracted from either of those sample types. The immunoSEQ Assay, a bias-controlled multiplex PCR, was used to amplify TCRbeta CDR3 regions from genomic DNA. In the authors' own workflow: Nucleated cell counts per sample were estimated from amplification of reference gene primers within the assay. Sequence reads were collapsed and filtered to measure the absolute abundance of every unique TCRbeta CDR3 rearrangement. For each sample, productive Simpson clonality was calculated by taking the square root of Simpson's diversity index across productive rearrangements. TCRdb's version of the immuneACCESS table is confined to in-frame rearrangements and falls short of the full clone set. An unresolved V gene accounts for under half of the shortfall where checked; the remainder is of unknown origin. D and trimming were read from the DNA, whereas the V and J calls and clone size are those reported in that table. This sample comprises approximately 300,000 clones, roughly 86% of them detected only once. Under 2% of the sample rests with the top ten.

A note on this clone: Its antigen remains undetermined. No base qualities exist here, and no much larger clone lies one base off it.

From its cysteine to its phenylalanine, the CDR3 spans 15 amino acids. Only the CDR3 DNA is retained, 45 bases long and in frame from the first base. CDR1 and CDR2 are drawn from the germline V gene: MDHEN, SYDVKM. V gives up 7 bases and J gives up 7 bases, and the segment between their germline ends measures 22 bases. The sequence joins TRBV28 to TRBJ1-2; tentative D gene TRBD1, with 5 bases matching. The clonotype was recovered from a woman in her fifties or sixties with acute or convalescent COVID-19. Sequenced: peripheral blood. The CDR3 loop reads CASIKSAGGVSGYTF. The DNA sequence is given as TGTGCCAGCATTAAGTCGGCCGGGGGGGTAAGTGGCTACACCTTC.